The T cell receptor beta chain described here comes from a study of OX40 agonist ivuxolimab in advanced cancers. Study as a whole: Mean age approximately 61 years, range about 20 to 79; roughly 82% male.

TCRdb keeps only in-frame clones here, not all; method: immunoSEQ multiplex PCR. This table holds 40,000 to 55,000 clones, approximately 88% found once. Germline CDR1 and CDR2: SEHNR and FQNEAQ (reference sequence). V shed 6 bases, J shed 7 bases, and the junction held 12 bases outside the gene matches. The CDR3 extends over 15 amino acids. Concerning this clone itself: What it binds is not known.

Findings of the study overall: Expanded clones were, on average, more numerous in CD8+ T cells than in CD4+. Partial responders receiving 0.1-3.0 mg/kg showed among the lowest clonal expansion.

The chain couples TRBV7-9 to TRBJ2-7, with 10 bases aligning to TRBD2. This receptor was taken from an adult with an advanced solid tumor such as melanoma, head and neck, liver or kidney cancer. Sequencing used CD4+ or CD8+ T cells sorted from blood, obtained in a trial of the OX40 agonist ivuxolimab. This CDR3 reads CASSPQAGGPKEQYF. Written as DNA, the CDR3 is TGTGCCAGCAGTCCCCAAGCGGGAGGGCCAAAAGAGCAGTACTTC.